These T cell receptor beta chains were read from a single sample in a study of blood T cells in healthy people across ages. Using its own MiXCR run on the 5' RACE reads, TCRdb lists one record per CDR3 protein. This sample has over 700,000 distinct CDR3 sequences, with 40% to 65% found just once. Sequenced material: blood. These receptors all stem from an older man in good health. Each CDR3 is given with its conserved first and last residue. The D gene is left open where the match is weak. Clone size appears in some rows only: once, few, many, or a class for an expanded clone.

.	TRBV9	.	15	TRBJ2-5	TGTGCCAGCAGCGCCTCCGGGACAAACCAAGAGACCCAGTACTTC	CASSASGTNQETQYF
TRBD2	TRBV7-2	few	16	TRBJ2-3	TGTGCCAGCAGACCCGGGACTAGCGGGAGGGGCAGAGACGCGTATTTT	CASRPGTSGRGRDAYF
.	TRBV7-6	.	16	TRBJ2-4	TGTGCCAGCAGCGCCTCCGGTTGGTCGCGAGGGCCCATTCAGTACTTC	CASSASGWSRGPIQYF
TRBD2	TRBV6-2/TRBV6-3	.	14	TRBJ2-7	TGTGCCAGCAGGGGACTAGCGGGGATCTACGAGCAGTACTTC	CASRGLAGIYEQYF
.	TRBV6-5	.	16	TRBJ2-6	TGTGCCAGCACCAATCTAGGGGTCTCTGGGGCCAACGTCCTGACTTTC	CASTNLGVSGANVLTF
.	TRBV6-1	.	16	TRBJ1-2	TGTGCCAGCAGTGAAGATGAGGGGGGCCTCCCCTATGGCTACACCTTC	CASSEDEGGLPYGYTF
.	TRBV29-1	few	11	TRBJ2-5	TGCAGCGGTGTGGCGATGGAGACCCAGTACTTC	CSGVAMETQYF
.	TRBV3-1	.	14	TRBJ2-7	TGTGCCAGCAGCCAAGGGGACGGATCCTACGAGCAGTACTTC	CASSQGDGSYEQYF
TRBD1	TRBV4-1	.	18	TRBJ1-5	TGCGCCAGCAGCCAAGATGGGACAGGGGGGGGGAGCAATCAGCCCCAGCATTTT	CASSQDGTGGGSNQPQHF
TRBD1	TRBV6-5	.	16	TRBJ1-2	TGTGCCAGCAGTTACCCGACAGGGGGCTACCTCTCTGGCTACACCTTC	CASSYPTGGYLSGYTF
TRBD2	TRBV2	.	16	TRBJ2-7	TGTGCCAGCAGTGACCTTACTAGCGGGAGTTCCTACGAGCAGTACTTC	CASSDLTSGSSYEQYF
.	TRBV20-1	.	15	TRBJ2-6	TGCAGTGCTAGCTCCAAGGGACCTGGGGCCAACGTCCTGACTTTC	CSASSKGPGANVLTF
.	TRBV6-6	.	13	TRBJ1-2	TGTGCCAGCAGCAAACAGGGCGGGGATGGCTACACCTTC	CASSKQGGDGYTF
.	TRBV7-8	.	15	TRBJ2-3	TGTGCCAGCAGCTTAGAGGTGACAGACACAGATACGCAGTATTTT	CASSLEVTDTDTQYF
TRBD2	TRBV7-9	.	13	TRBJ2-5	TGTGCCAGCAGGACACTAGCGGGAGAGACCCAGTACTTC	CASRTLAGETQYF
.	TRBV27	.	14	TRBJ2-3	TGTGCCAGCAGTTTATCGAGAAGTACTGATACGCGGTATTTT	CASSLSRSTDTRYF
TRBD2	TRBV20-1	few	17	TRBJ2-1	TGCAGTGCCCTCACTAGCGGGAGGGCCCATTCCTACAATGAGCAGTTCTTC	CSALTSGRAHSYNEQFF
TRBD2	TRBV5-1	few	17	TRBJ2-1	TGCGCCAGCAGCTTGTCTGCGGCGACTAGCGGGCAGGGTGAGCAGTTCTTC	CASSLSAATSGQGEQFF
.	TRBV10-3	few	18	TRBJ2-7	TGTGCCATCAGATTAAACGGAGGAACAGGGTCGGGCTCCTACGAGCAGTACTTC	CAIRLNGGTGSGSYEQYF
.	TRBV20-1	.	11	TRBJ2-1	TGCAGTGCCCCGACTAGAGGTGAGCAGTTCTTC	CSAPTRGEQFF
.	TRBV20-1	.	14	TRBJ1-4	TGCAGTGCTAGAGATAACAGCCGGAATGAAAAACTGTTTTTT	CSARDNSRNEKLFF
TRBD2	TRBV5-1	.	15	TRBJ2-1	TGCGCCAGCAGCTTGGGACTAGCGCCGTACAATGAGCAGTTCTTC	CASSLGLAPYNEQFF
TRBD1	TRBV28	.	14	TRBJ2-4	TGTGCCAGCAGGTTACAGGGGGCGAAAAACATTCAGTACTTC	CASRLQGAKNIQYF
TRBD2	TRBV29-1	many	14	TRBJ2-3	TGCAGCGTAGCGGGACTAGCGGGAGCGAATACGCAGTATTTT	CSVAGLAGANTQYF
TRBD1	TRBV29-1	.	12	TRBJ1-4	TGCAGCGTTCAGGGGGATCGTGAAAAACTGTTTTTT	CSVQGDREKLFF
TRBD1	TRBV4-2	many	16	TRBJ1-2	TGTGCCAGCAGCCAAATCCCCAGGGACAGGGATTATGGCTACACCTTC	CASSQIPRDRDYGYTF
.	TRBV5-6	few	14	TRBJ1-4	TGTGCCAGCAGCGCCGGGTCTTCAAATGAAAAACTGTTTTTT	CASSAGSSNEKLFF
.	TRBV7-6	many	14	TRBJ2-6	TGTGCCAGCAGCCCCACGACAGGGGCCAACGTCCTGACTTTC	CASSPTTGANVLTF
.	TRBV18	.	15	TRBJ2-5	TGTGCCAGCTCACTACTGGACGGTATGCAAGAGACCCAGTACTTC	CASSLLDGMQETQYF
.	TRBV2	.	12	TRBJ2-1	TGTGCCAGCCTTACGTGGGCTGCTGAGCAGTTCTTC	CASLTWAAEQFF
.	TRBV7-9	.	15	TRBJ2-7	TGTGCCAGCAGCAACCCGGGACTCCCCTTAAGCGAGCGGTACTTC	CASSNPGLPLSERYF
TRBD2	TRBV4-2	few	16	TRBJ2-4	TGTGCCAGCAGCCTCGGACTAGCGGGAGCAGTAAACATTCAGTACTTC	CASSLGLAGAVNIQYF
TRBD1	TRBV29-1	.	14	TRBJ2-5	TGCAGCGTTACGGGACAGGGGAGAAGAGCGGCCCAGTACTTC	CSVTGQGRRAAQYF
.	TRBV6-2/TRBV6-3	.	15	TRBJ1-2	TGTGCCAGCACCAAAGGACCGGGTCGGGACTATGGCTACACCTTC	CASTKGPGRDYGYTF
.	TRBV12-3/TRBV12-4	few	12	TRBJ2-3	TGTGCCACCACTGGAGGCACAGATACGCAGTATTTT	CATTGGTDTQYF
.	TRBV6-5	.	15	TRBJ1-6	TGTGCCAGCAGTTACTCGATCCCCTATAATTCACCCCTCCACTTT	CASSYSIPYNSPLHF
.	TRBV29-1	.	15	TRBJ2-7	TGCAGCGTTTATGGCGGTGTAGGACAGAACTACGAGCAGTACTTC	CSVYGGVGQNYEQYF
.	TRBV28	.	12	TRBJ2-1	TGTGCCAGCAGCCCCCCCTGGGGGGAGCAGTTCTTC	CASSPPWGEQFF
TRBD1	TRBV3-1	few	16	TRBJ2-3	TGTGCCAGCAGCCCCCCCTTGGACAGGCGCACAGATACGCAGTATTTT	CASSPPLDRRTDTQYF
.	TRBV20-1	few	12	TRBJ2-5	TGCAGTGCTAGGAGTCAGCTCGGGACCCAGTACTTC	CSARSQLGTQYF
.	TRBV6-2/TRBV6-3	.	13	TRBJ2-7	TGTGCCAGCAGTGACTCGAACATCTACGAGCAGTACTTC	CASSDSNIYEQYF
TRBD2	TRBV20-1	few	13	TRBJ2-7	TGCAGTGCTAGTCAGGGACTAGCCTACGAGCAGTACTTC	CSASQGLAYEQYF
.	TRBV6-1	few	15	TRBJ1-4	TGTGCCAGCAGTGACAGCGGTGGAATGGGTGAAAAACTGTTTTTT	CASSDSGGMGEKLFF
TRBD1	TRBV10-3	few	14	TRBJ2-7	TGTGCCACCAGACCCCGACAGGGTTTGGACGAGCAGTACTTC	CATRPRQGLDEQYF
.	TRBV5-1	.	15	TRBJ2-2	TGCGCCAGCAGCGTGACCGGGACACCTCCCGGGGAGCTGTTTTTT	CASSVTGTPPGELFF
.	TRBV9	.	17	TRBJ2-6	TGTGCCAGCAGCGTAGTTCCCCAGGGGCTTGGGGCCAACGTCCTGACTTTC	CASSVVPQGLGANVLTF
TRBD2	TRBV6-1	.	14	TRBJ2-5	TGTGCCAGCTGGGCGGGAGAGTCTTACAATGAGCAGTACTTC	CASWAGESYNEQYF
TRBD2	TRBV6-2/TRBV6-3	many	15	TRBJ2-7	TGTGCCAGCAGATCAACTAGCGGGAGTAGTTACGAGCAGTACTTC	CASRSTSGSSYEQYF
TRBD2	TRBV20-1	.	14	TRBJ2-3	TGCAGTGCCGGGACTAGCGGGAGAGGGGGTACGCAGTATTTT	CSAGTSGRGGTQYF